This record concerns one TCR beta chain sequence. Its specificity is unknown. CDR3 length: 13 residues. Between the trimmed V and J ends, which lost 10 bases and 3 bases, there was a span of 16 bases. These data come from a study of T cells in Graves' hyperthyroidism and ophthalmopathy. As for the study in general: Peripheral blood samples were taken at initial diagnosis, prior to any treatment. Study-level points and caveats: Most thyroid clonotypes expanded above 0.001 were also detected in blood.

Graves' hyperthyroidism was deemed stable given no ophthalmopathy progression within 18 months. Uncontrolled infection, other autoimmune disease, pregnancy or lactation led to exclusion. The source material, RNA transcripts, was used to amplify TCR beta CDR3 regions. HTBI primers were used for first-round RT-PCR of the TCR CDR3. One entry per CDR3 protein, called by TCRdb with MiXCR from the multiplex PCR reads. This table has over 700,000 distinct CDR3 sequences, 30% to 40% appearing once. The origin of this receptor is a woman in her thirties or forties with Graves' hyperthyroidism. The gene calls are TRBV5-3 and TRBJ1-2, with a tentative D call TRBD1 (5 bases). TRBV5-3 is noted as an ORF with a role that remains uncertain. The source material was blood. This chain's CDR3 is CAPGQDIDYGYTF. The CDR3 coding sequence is TGTGCCCCGGGCCAGGACATCGACTATGGCTACACCTTC.